What follows are 8 T cell receptor beta chains derived from one specimen sequenced in a study of T cells after yellow fever vaccination. TCRdb fed the 5' RACE reads into MiXCR, producing one record per CDR3 protein. The sample includes more than 120,000 distinct CDR3 sequences, 7.7% seen only once; the top ten take around 0.73%. Sequencing was performed on CD4+ T cells sorted from PBMCs, taken 5 days after the yellow fever booster vaccination. The receptors shown here come from a man aged 25-45 years who received the YFV17D yellow fever vaccine.

The V call is TRBV29-1, the J call TRBJ1-2, with D possibly TRBD1 on 5 matching bases. The V end was cut by 3 bases, the J end by 7 bases, with 15 bases between. This CDR3 region has 13 residues. The germline V gene encodes CDR1 SQVTM and CDR2 ANQGSEA. CDR3 sequence reads: CSVDKRGLAGYTF. CDR3 DNA sequence: TGCAGCGTTGATAAGAGGGGCTTAGCTGGCTACACCTTC.

This clonotype came up many times. CDR3 residues: CASKVDVNEKLFF. CDR3 in DNA: TGTGCCAGCAAAGTGGACGTTAATGAAAAACTGTTTTTT. The chain is built from TRBV7-8 and TRBJ1-4; no clear D gene. The CDR3 length is 13 residues. Per germline, CDR1 SGHVS and CDR2 FQNEAQ. The germline V and J ends were trimmed by 7 bases and 4 bases, with 10 bases remaining between them.

This clonotype was observed at least ten times. The J gene is TRBJ2-7, the V gene TRBV23-1, with D uncertain. TRBV23-1 is reported as an ORF; its role is uncertain. V lost 3 bases and J 7 bases, leaving 7 bases between the germline ends. This CDR3 contains 11 residues. Here the CDR3 DNA reads TGCGCCAGCAGTCACACGAGGGAGCAGTACTTC. This codes for CASSHTREQYF.

This clonotype has a count of ten or more. The CDR3: CASSQRGVLALTF. DNA for the CDR3: TGTGCCAGCAGTCAACGGGGGGTTCTCGCCCTGACTTTC. V is TRBV12-3 or TRBV12-4 and J is TRBJ2-6; 7 nucleotides agree with TRBD2. This CDR3 has 13 residues. The ends lost 5 bases at V and 15 bases at J; junction bases unmatched: 10.

This clonotype appeared many times. The chain joins TRBV7-2 to TRBJ2-5; a weak D match, TRBD2 (5 bases). The CDR3 runs 13 residues. The V end was cut by 2 bases, the J end by 5 bases, with 9 bases between. Germline CDR1 is SGHTA and CDR2 is FQGNSA. The DNA of the CDR3 is TGTGCCAGCAGCTTACGGTCGGGGGAGACCCAGTACTTC. This sequence encodes CASSLRSGETQYF.

The sample holds a few counts of this clonotype. The V and J genes are TRBV23-1 and TRBJ2-6; 7 nucleotides align to TRBD2. TRBV23-1 is filed as an ORF, its function uncertain. The CDR3 is 15 amino acids. Germline trimming cut 8 bases from V and 4 bases from J; bases unmatched to any gene: 8. The CDR3 here is CASDPEREGANVLTF. The CDR3 region has the DNA TGCGCCAGCGACCCAGAGCGGGAAGGGGCCAACGTCCTGACTTTC.

The chain carries TRBV5-4 and TRBJ2-2; the match to TRBD1 covers 8 bases. The CDR3 runs 14 residues. Germline CDR1 is SGHNT and CDR2 is YYREEE (reference sequence). Losses at the gene ends were 4 bases for V and 3 bases for J; bases not matched to a gene: 2. The CDR3 sequence is CASSADRDTGELFF. CDR3 in DNA: TGTGCCAGCAGCGCGGACAGGGACACCGGGGAGCTGTTTTTT.

In this sample, this clonotype turned up many times. This rearrangement joins TRBV11-3 to TRBJ2-2; weak D call: TRBD1 (5 bases). V lost 3 bases and J 3 bases, leaving 8 bases between the germline ends. Germline assignment: CDR1 SGHNT and CDR2 YENEEA. This CDR3 region has 14 residues. CDR3 protein: CASSLGQYTGELFF. For the CDR3, the DNA is TGTGCCAGCAGCTTGGGGCAGTACACCGGGGAGCTGTTTTTT.